This T cell receptor beta chain was found in a study of vaccination effects on CD4 cells after COVID-19. Study-level background: Either the BNT162b2 or mRNA-1273 vaccine was given to participants in two doses.

This clone was observed a handful of times. The antigen is undetermined. A 10-day culture period preceded the isolation of CD4+ T cells. Among the vaccine recipients, none had a prior SARS-CoV-2 infection, and nucleocapsid antibodies were negative. The authors exchanged half the medium for IL-2 medium on days 3 and 7. The germline V gene has CDR1 LNHDA and CDR2 SQIVND (reference sequence). The CDR3 covers 14 residues. Trimming shortened V by 3 bases and J by 1 base, and 7 bases separated the two germline ends. Repertoires were generated with immunoSEQ multiplex PCR, while TCRdb's copy carries only in-frame clones and drops some. The top ten hold about 2.8% of the sample, which has approximately 40,000 clones, more than 75% seen once.

The V gene is TRBV19, the J gene TRBJ1-5; D might be TRBD1 (5 bases). Sample: CD4+ T cells from PBMCs cultured without peptide, taken before COVID-19 vaccination. This TCR was sampled from a human donor who received a COVID-19 vaccine. Written as DNA, the CDR3 is TGTGCCAGTAGTATCCACAGGAGCAATCAGCCCCAGCATTTT. This codes for CASSIHRSNQPQHF.